A selection of T cell receptor beta chains follows, all from one sample in a study of T cell repertoires in cytomegalovirus infection. TCRdb re-called the reads with MiXCR, one entry per CDR3 protein. The sample lists 300,000 to 400,000 distinct CDR3 sequences, less than 20% occurring once. The sequenced sample was PBMCs. The receptors here all came from a human donor in good health (CMV status not recorded). Some clones in this sample may be carry-over from other donors' samples. Both conserved end residues are part of each CDR3.

j_call v_call cdr3_aa
TRBJ2-1 TRBV29-1 CSVEGGQGARSYNEQFF
TRBJ1-2 TRBV5-6 CASSLVTDGYTF
TRBJ1-6 TRBV7-2 CASSPVTGSPLHF
TRBJ1-1 TRBV19 CASSKYEDEAFF
TRBJ2-7 TRBV7-2 CASSLAAGLGEQYF
TRBJ2-3 TRBV20-1 CSAGTSGSWRDTQYF
TRBJ2-1 TRBV10-3 CAISESRGNEQFF
TRBJ2-3 TRBV19 CASSSPRGGRRATDTQYF
TRBJ2-5 TRBV7-9 CASSNARDGTEETQYF
TRBJ2-3 TRBV12-3/TRBV12-4 CASSFAGGATDTQYF
TRBJ1-3 TRBV20-1 CSARTPSNTIYF
TRBJ1-5 TRBV2 CASSAQAGDSNQPQHF
TRBJ2-7 TRBV5-5 CASSAGGLAMNYEQYF
TRBJ2-2 TRBV20-1 CSASIAGGFGELFF
TRBJ2-7 TRBV28 CASSFQGHYEQYF
TRBJ2-3 TRBV7-6 CASGRGGTANTDTQYF
TRBJ2-7 TRBV7-2 CASSFGGGRTFYEQYF
TRBJ2-7 TRBV27 CASSLDGGRYEQYF
TRBJ1-5 TRBV12-3/TRBV12-4 CASTLGGQPQHF
TRBJ2-2 TRBV7-8 CASSLALGGSRGTGELFF
TRBJ1-6 TRBV11-2 CASSLEFLNSPLHF
TRBJ2-5 TRBV7-6 CASSLGVAGGGQETQYF
TRBJ1-1 TRBV5-4 CASSLRGRAAFF
TRBJ2-3 TRBV2 CASRKLAGAIDTQYF
TRBJ1-1 TRBV6-2/TRBV6-3 CASITEGQGAWGQAFF
TRBJ2-7 TRBV7-9 CASSFDSDPRYF
TRBJ1-4 TRBV27 CASSLWQGDRLEKLFF
TRBJ2-7 TRBV7-2 CASSWGGTGRPSYEQYF
TRBJ1-4 TRBV2 CASSEVGFGDEKLFF
TRBJ2-1 TRBV12-3/TRBV12-4 CASITNDNEQFF
TRBJ2-3 TRBV5-1 CASSLTDQGDTQYF
TRBJ1-5 TRBV19 CASSIEGGQPQHF
TRBJ2-3 TRBV7-2 CASSLGRSTTDTQYF
TRBJ2-7 TRBV5-1 CASSPGRPSAYEQYF
TRBJ2-3 TRBV6-6 CASSEPRADTQYF
TRBJ1-1 TRBV7-2 CASSRGEGAQNTEAFF
TRBJ2-3 TRBV6-5 CASSYMAGATDTQYF
TRBJ2-1 TRBV24-1 CATSDEMGRPNEQFF
TRBJ2-5 TRBV7-6 CASSLSGLAGVETQYF
TRBJ1-6 TRBV20-1 CSARRSRDRQNSPLHF